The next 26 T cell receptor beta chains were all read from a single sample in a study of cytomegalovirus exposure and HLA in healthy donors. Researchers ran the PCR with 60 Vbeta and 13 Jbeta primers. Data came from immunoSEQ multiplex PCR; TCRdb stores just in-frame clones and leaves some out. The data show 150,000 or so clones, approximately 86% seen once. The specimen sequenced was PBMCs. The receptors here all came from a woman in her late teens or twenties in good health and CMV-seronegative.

The CDR3 DNA is TGTGCCAGCAGCCAACTCTCGAACACTGAAGCTTTCTTT. This translates into CASSQLSNTEAFF. This chain links TRBV14 with TRBJ1-1; D not resolved. This CDR3 is 13 amino acids long. V lost 2 bases and J 1 base, leaving 5 bases between the germline ends. Germline V lookup: CDR1 SGHDN, CDR2 FVKESK.

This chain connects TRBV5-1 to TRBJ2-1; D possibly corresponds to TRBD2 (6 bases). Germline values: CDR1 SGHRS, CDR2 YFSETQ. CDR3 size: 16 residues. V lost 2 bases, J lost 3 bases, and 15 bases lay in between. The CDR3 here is CASSFGSSGFYNEQFF. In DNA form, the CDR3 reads TGCGCCAGCAGCTTTGGGAGTAGCGGTTTCTACAATGAGCAGTTCTTC.

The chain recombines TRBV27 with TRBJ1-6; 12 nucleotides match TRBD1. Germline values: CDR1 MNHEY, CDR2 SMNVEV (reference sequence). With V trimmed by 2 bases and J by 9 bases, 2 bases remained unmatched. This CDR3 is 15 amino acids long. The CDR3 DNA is TGTGCCAGCAGTTTAATGGGACAGGGGGCTTCACCCCTCCACTTT. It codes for CASSLMGQGASPLHF.

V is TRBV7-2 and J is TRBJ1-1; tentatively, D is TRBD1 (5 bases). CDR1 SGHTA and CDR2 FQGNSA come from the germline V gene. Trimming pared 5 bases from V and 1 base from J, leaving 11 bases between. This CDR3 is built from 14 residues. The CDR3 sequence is CASSRPDRNTEAFF. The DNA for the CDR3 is TGTGCCAGCAGCCGCCCCGACAGGAACACTGAAGCTTTCTTT. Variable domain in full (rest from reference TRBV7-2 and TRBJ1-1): GAGVSQSPSNKVTEKGKDVELRCDPISGHTALYWYRQSLGQGLEFLIYFQGNSAPDKSGLPSDRFSAERTGGSVSTLTIQRTQQEDSAVYLCASSRPDRNTEAFFGQGTRLTVV.

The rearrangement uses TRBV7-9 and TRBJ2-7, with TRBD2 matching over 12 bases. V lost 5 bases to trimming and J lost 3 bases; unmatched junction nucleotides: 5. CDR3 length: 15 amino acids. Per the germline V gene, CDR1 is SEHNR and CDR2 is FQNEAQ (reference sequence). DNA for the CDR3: TGTGCCAGCAGCCCGCCGGGACTAGCGGGCTACGAGCAGTACTTC. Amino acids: CASSPPGLAGYEQYF.

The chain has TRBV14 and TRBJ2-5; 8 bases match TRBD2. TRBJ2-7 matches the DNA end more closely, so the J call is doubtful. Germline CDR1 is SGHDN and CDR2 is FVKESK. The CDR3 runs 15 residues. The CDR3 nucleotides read TGTGCCAGCAGCCCCCTGGCGGGAGGCGCCTACGAGCAGTACTTC. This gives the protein CASSPLAGGAYEQYF.

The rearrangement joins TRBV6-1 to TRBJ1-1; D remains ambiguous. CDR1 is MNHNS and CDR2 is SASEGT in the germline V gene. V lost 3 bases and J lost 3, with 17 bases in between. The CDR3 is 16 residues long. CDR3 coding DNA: TGTGCCAGCAGTGAGTACAGAAGTTGGAGGGACACTGAAGCTTTCTTT. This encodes CASSEYRSWRDTEAFF.

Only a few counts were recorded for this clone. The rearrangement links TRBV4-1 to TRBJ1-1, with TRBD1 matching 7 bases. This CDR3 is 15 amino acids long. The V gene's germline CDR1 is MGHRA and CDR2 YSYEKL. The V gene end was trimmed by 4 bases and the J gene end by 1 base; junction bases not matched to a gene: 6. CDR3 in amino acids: CASSPLRQGNTEAFF. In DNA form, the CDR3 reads TGCGCCAGCAGCCCCCTGAGACAGGGGAACACTGAAGCTTTCTTT.

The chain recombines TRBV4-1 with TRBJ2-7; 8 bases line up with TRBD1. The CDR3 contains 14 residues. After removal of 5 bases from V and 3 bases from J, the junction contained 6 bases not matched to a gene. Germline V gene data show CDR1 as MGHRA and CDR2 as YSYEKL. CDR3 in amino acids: CASSFPGTGYEQYF. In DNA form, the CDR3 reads TGCGCCAGCAGCTTTCCCGGGACAGGCTACGAGCAGTACTTC.

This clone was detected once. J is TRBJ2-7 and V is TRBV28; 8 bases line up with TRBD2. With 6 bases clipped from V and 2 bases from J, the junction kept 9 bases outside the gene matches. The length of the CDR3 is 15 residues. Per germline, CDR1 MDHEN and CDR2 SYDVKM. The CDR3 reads CASSLVAGSPYEQYF. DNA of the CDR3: TGTGCCAGCAGCTTAGTAGCGGGAAGTCCCTACGAGCAGTACTTC.

The CDR3 DNA sequence: TGTGCCAGCACCTTCCAAGGGGGCACCTACGAGCAGTACTTC. Translated, it gives CASTFQGGTYEQYF. V usage is TRBV28 and J usage is TRBJ2-7, with 7 bases lining up with TRBD1. The CDR3 spans 14 residues. The V segment lost 7 bases and the J segment 2 bases; nucleotides outside the gene matches: 8. CDR1 is MDHEN and CDR2 is SYDVKM in the germline V gene.

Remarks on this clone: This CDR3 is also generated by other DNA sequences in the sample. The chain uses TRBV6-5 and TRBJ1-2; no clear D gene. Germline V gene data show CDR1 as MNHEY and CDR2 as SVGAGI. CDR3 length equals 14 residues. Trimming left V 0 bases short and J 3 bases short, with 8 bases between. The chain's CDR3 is CASSYSSGDYGYTF. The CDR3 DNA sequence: TGTGCCAGCAGTTACTCGTCCGGGGACTATGGCTACACCTTC.

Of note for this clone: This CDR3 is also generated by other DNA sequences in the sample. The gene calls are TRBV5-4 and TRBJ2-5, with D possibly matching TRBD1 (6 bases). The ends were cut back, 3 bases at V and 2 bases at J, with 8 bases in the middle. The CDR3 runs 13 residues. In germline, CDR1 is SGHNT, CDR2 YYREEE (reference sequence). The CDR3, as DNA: TGTGCCAGCAGCTCGGACAGACAAGAGACCCAGTACTTC. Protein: CASSSDRQETQYF.

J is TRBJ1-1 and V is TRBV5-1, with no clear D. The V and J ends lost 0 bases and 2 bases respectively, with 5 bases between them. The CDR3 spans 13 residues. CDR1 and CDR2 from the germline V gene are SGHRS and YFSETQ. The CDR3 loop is CASSLGLNTEAFF. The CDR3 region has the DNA TGCGCCAGCAGCTTGGGACTCAACACTGAAGCTTTCTTT.

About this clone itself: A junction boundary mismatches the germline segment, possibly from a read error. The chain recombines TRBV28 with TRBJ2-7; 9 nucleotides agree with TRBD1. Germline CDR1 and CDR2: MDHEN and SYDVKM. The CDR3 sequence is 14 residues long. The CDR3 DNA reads TGTGCCAGCAGTTATGGGGCTTCCTCGGGACAGGGCAACTTC. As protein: CASSYGASSGQGNF.

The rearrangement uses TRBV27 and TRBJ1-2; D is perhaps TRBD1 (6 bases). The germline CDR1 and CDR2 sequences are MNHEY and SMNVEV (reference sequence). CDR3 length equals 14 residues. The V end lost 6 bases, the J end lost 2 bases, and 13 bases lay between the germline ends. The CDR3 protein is CASSFNRENYGYTF. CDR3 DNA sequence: TGTGCCAGCAGCTTTAACAGGGAGAACTATGGCTACACCTTC.

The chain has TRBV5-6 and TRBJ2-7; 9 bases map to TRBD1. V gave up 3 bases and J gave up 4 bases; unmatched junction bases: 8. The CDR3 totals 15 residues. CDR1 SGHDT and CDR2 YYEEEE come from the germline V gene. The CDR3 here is CASSSRDRVMYEQYF. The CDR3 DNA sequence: TGTGCCAGCAGCTCCCGGGACAGGGTAATGTACGAGCAGTACTTC.

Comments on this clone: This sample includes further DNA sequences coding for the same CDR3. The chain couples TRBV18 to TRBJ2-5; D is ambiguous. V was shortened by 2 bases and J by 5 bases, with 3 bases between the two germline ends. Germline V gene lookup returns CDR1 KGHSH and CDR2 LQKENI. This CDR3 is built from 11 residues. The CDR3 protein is CASSPGETQYF. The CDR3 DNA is TGTGCCAGCTCACCAGGCGAGACCCAGTACTTC.

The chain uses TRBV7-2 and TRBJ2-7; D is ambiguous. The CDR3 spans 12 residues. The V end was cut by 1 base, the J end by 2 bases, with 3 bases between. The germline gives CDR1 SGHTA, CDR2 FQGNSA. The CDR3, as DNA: TGTGCCAGCAGCTTAGGCGCCTACGAGCAGTACTTC. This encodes CASSLGAYEQYF.

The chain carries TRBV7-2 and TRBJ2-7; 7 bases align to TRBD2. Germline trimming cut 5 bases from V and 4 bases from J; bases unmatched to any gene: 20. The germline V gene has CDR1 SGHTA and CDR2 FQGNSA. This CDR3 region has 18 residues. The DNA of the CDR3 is TGTGCCAGCAGCCCCACCTGGGGGAGGGGCGGAACTCCTTACGAGCAGTACTTC. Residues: CASSPTWGRGGTPYEQYF.

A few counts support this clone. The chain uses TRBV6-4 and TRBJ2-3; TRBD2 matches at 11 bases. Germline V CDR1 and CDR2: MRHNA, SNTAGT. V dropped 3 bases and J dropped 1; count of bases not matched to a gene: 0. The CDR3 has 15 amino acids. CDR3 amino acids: CASSETSGGTDTQYF. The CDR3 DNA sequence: TGTGCCAGCAGTGAGACTAGCGGGGGCACAGATACGCAGTATTTT.

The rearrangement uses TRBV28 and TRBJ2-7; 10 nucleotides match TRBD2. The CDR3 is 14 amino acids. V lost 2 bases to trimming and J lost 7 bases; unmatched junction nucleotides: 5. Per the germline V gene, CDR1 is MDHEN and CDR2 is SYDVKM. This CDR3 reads CASSLAQRGGEQYF. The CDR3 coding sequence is TGTGCCAGCAGTTTAGCCCAGCGGGGGGGAGAGCAGTACTTC.

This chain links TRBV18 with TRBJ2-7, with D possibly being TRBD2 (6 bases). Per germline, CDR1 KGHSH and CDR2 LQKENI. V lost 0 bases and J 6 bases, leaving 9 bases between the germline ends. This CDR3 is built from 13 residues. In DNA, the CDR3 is TGTGCCAGCTCACCACCGAGGAGGGGCGAGCAGTACTTC. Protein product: CASSPPRRGEQYF.

CDR3 sequence: CAWRLDRNYGYTF. The CDR3 nucleotides read TGTGCCTGGAGACTAGACAGGAACTATGGCTACACCTTC. This chain connects TRBV30 to TRBJ1-2; D perhaps matches TRBD1 (6 bases). V was cut by 3 bases and J by 2 bases, with 10 bases left in between. CDR3 length: 13 residues. From germline, CDR1 is GTSNPN and CDR2 SVGIG (reference sequence).

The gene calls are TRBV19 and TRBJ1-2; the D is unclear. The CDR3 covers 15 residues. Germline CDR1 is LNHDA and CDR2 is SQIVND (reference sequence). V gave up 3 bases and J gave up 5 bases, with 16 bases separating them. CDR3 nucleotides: TGTGCCAGTAGTATCTCTCCGGGAGAAGTTTATGGCTACACCTTC. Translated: CASSISPGEVYGYTF.

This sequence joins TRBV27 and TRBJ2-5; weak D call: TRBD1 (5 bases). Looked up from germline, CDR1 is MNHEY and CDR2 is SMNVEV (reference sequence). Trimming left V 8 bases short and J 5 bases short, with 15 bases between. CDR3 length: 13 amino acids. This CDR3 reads CASSGLLGETQYF. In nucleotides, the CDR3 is TGTGCCAGCTCAGGGTTGCTGGGGGAGACCCAGTACTTC.